This T cell receptor (beta chain) was retrieved from a study of cytomegalovirus exposure and HLA in healthy donors. Study details: The 120 or so validation repertoires were produced on the same platform as the approximately 620 repertoires of the first cohort. This was reported in a later analysis. Study-wide results and caveats: TCR beta chains numbering more than 150 were designated cytomegalovirus-associated.

Method: immunoSEQ multiplex PCR; TCRdb's copy keeps in-frame clones and lacks some. The sample lists under 200,000 clones; under 95% were seen once. As for this clone: Its target is not known.

This CDR3 is 16 amino acids long. V was pared by 0 bases and J by 6 bases, with 7 bases of the junction left unmatched. CDR1 and CDR2 from the germline V gene are KGHSH and LQKENI. The material sequenced was PBMCs. The sequence derives from a woman aged 18-29 years in good health and CMV-seropositive. The J gene is TRBJ2-1, the V gene TRBV18; 8 bases agree with TRBD2. In DNA, the CDR3 is TGTGCCAGCTCACCACCCCTAGCGGGTCGTGTCAATGAGCAGTTCTTC. Its protein is CASSPPLAGRVNEQFF.